This section outlines one TCR beta chain sequence together with its context. Its antigen is undetermined. The sample originates from a study of CD8 T cells in ankylosing spondylitis. Notes on the study in general: Significant enrichment of disease-linked clones was reported in matched ankylosing spondylitis synovial fluid. Seven or eight highly homologous variants formed a TCR beta motif that appeared characteristic of ankylosing spondylitis blood. Clones that were linked to disease were CD8+ and were relatively rare in peripheral blood.

TCRdb re-analysed the 5' RACE reads in MiXCR, keeping a single row per CDR3 protein. The data show around 480,000 distinct CDR3 sequences, approximately 17% seen once. Per germline, CDR1 SGHTA and CDR2 FQGNSA. The CDR3 has 14 amino acids. V was trimmed by 5 bases and J by 4 bases, leaving 11 bases between them. The chain employs TRBV7-2 and TRBJ1-4; maybe TRBD1 (5 bases). The TCR sequence derives from a male donor with ankylosing spondylitis. Source material: blood, either unsorted or a sorted T cell fraction (not recorded which). The CDR3 nucleotides read TGTGCCAGCAGCCGACCGGGGGTTAATGAAAAACTGTTTTTT. Translated, it gives CASSRPGVNEKLFF.